This T cell receptor (beta chain) derives from a study of blood T cell repertoires in COVID-19. Method: immunoSEQ multiplex PCR; TCRdb's copy keeps in-frame clones and lacks some. This sample has roughly 150,000 clones, with around four fifths found just once. Germline loops: CDR1 MNHEY, CDR2 SVGAGI. Trimming removed 6 bases from V and 2 bases from J; junction bases left unmatched: 5. The CDR3 extends over 15 amino acids. This chain links TRBV6-5 with TRBJ1-3; 9 bases fit TRBD1. Specimen: PBMCs or T cells enriched from blood (not recorded which). The TCR sequence derives from a woman between 40 and 50 years old who had recovered from COVID-19. The DNA for the CDR3 is TGTGCCAGCAGCAGACAGGGGGTGACTGGAAACACCATATATTTT. Translating gives CASSRQGVTGNTIYF.